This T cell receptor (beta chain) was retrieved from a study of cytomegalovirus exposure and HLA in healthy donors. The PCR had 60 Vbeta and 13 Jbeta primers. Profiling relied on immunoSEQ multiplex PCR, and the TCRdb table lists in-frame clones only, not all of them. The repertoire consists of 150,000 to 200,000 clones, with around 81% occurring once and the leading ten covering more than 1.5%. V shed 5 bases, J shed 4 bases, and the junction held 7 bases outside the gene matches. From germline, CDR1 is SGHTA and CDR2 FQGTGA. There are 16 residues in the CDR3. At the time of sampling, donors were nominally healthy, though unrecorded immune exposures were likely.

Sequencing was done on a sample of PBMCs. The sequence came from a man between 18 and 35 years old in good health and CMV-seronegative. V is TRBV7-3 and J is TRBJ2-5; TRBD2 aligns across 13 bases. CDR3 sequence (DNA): TGTGCCAGCAGCCCACGCGGACTAGCGGGAGCAGAGACCCAGTACTTC. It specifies CASSPRGLAGAETQYF. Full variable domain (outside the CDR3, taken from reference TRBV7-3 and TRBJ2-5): GAGVSQTPSNKVTEKGKYVELRCDPISGHTALYWYRQSLGQGPEFLIYFQGTGAADDSGLPNDRFFAVRPEGSVSTLKIQRTERGDSAVYLCASSPRGLAGAETQYFGPGTRLLVL.